These T cell receptor beta chains were read from a single sample in a study of blood T cell repertoires in COVID-19. Measured with immunoSEQ multiplex PCR; TCRdb has only the in-frame clones, and not every one. The table shows under 45,000 clones, with 70% to 90% occurring only once. The sequencing sample was made of peripheral blood. These TCRs come from a man in his forties or fifties with active COVID-19. Both conserved end residues are part of each CDR3. The D gene is left open where the match is weak.

d_gene: -; j_gene: TRBJ2-7; v_gene: TRBV20-1; CDR3aa: CSATPQSEQYF; CDR3nt: TGCAGTGCTACTCCACAATCCGAGCAGTACTTC
d_gene: TRBD2; j_gene: TRBJ2-5; v_gene: TRBV7-9; CDR3aa: CASTKRASGSQETQYF; CDR3nt: TGTGCCAGCACCAAGCGGGCTAGCGGGAGTCAAGAGACCCAGTACTTC
d_gene: -; j_gene: TRBJ2-3; v_gene: TRBV6-1; CDR3aa: CASSEGYRVDTQYF; CDR3nt: TGTGCCAGCAGTGAAGGGTACAGGGTCGATACGCAGTATTTT
d_gene: -; j_gene: TRBJ2-2; v_gene: TRBV18; CDR3aa: CASSPPSSGELFF; CDR3nt: TGTGCCAGCTCACCACCGTCATCCGGGGAGCTGTTTTTT
d_gene: -; j_gene: TRBJ2-7; v_gene: TRBV7-9; CDR3aa: CASSKVAGAGEQYF; CDR3nt: TGTGCCAGCAGCAAGGTCGCGGGGGCGGGGGAGCAGTACTTC
d_gene: TRBD1; j_gene: TRBJ1-1; v_gene: TRBV7-8; CDR3aa: CASSLDRGRTEAFF; CDR3nt: TGTGCCAGCAGCTTGGACAGGGGACGGACTGAAGCTTTCTTT
d_gene: -; j_gene: TRBJ2-2; v_gene: TRBV4-3; CDR3aa: CASSQDSSGAGELFF; CDR3nt: TGCGCCAGCAGCCAAGATTCTTCAGGGGCCGGGGAGCTGTTTTTT
d_gene: TRBD2; j_gene: TRBJ2-5; v_gene: TRBV5-1; CDR3aa: CASSDSGRGGETQYF; CDR3nt: TGCGCCAGCAGTGATAGCGGGAGGGGAGGAGAGACCCAGTACTTC
d_gene: -; j_gene: TRBJ2-1; v_gene: TRBV2; CDR3aa: CASSLLHEQFF; CDR3nt: TGTGCCAGCAGTCTACTCCATGAGCAGTTCTTC
d_gene: -; j_gene: TRBJ1-1; v_gene: TRBV27; CDR3aa: CASSPYRDTMNTEAFF; CDR3nt: TGTGCCAGCAGCCCCTACAGGGATACCATGAACACTGAAGCTTTCTTT
d_gene: TRBD1; j_gene: TRBJ2-5; v_gene: TRBV18; CDR3aa: CASSPRQGGIQETQYF; CDR3nt: TGTGCCAGCTCACCTAGACAGGGGGGCATCCAAGAGACCCAGTACTTC
d_gene: -; j_gene: TRBJ1-4; v_gene: TRBV30; CDR3aa: CAWSVRSEKLFF; CDR3nt: TGTGCCTGGAGTGTCCGGAGCGAAAAACTGTTTTTT
d_gene: -; j_gene: TRBJ2-7; v_gene: TRBV7-3; CDR3aa: CASSRDFTYEQYF; CDR3nt: TGTGCCAGCAGCAGGGACTTCACCTACGAGCAGTACTTC
d_gene: -; j_gene: TRBJ2-2; v_gene: TRBV10-3; CDR3aa: CAISAIRQGTNTGELFF; CDR3nt: TGTGCCATCAGTGCCATACGGCAGGGGACGAACACCGGGGAGCTGTTTTTT
d_gene: TRBD1; j_gene: TRBJ2-7; v_gene: TRBV9; CDR3aa: CASSLNLTGDGSYEQYF; CDR3nt: TGTGCCAGCAGCTTGAACCTGACAGGGGACGGGTCCTACGAGCAGTACTTC